This T cell receptor beta chain was sequenced for a study of T cell repertoires in cytomegalovirus infection. Turning to the study itself: Researchers turned to recently identified HLA-C-restricted CMV epitopes as well as well-studied HLA-B-restricted ones. Findings and limits, study-wide: Summed public TCR beta family frequency identified CMV carriers bearing the relevant HLA.

About this clonotype itself: Its cognate antigen is unknown.

Trimming took 5 bases from V and 7 from J; bases not matched to a gene: 2. The length of the CDR3 is 12 residues. Each CDR3 protein gets one entry after TCRdb re-called the reads with MiXCR. The sample holds hundreds of thousands of distinct CDR3 sequences; 32% are singletons and the top ten take approximately 13%. Sequencing used cultured CD8+ T cells from PBMCs, obtained from culture after CMV antigen stimulation. V is TRBV12-3 or TRBV12-4 and J is TRBJ2-4, with 7 positions matching TRBD1. The sequence came from a human donor in good health (CMV status not recorded). Some clones in this sample may be carry-over from other donors' samples. The CDR3 region has the DNA TGTGCCAGCAGTCCACAGGGGAACATTCAGTACTTC. The encoded protein is CASSPQGNIQYF.